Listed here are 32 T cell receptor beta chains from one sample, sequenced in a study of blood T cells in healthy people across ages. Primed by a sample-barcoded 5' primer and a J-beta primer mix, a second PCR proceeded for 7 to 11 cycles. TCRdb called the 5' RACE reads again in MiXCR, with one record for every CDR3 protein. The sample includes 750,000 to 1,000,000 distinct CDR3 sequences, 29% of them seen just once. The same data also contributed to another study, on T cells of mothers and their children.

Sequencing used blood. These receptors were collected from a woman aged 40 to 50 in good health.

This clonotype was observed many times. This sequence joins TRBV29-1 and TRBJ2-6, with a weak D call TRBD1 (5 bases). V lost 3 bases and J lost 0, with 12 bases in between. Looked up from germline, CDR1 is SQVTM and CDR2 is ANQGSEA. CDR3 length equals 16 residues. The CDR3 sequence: CSVDDWGYSGANVLTF. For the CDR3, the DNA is TGCAGCGTTGACGACTGGGGCTACTCTGGGGCCAACGTCCTGACTTTC.

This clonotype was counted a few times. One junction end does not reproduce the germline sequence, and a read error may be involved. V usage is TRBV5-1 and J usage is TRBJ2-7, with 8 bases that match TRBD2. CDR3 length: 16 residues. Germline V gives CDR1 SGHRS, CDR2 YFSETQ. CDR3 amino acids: CASSLTGGGFSHEQYF. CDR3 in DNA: TGCGCCAGCAGCTTGACCGGGGGGGGTTTCTCCCACGAGCAGTACTTC.

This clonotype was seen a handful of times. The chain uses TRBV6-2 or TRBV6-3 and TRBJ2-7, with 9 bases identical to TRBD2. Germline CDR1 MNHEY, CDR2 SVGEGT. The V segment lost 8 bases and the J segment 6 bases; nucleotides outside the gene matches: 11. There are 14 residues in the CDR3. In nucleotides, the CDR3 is TGTGCCAGCCGCTCTGCGGGGGGGCCAGGCGAGCAGTACTTC. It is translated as CASRSAGGPGEQYF.

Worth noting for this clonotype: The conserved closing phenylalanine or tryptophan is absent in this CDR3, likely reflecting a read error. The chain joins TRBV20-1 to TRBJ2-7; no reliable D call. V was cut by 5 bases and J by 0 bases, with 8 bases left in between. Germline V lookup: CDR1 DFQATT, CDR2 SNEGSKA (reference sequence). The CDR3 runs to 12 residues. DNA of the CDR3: TGCAGTGCTGATAGGAGCTCCTACGAGCAGTACTGC. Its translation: CSADRSSYEQYC.

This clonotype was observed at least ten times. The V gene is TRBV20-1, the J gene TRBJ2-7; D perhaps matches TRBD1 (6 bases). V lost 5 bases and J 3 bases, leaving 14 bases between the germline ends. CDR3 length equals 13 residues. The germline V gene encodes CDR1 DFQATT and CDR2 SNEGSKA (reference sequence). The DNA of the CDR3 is TGCAGTGCTCGGGACACGAAAATCTACGAGCAGTACTTC. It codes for CSARDTKIYEQYF.

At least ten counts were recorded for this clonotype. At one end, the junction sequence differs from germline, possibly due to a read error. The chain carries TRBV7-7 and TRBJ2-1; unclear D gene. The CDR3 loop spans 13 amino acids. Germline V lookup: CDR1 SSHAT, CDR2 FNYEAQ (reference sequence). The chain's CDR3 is CASSSTAGHEQFF. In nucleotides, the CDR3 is TGTGCTAGCAGTTCTACCGCAGGTCATGAGCAGTTCTTC. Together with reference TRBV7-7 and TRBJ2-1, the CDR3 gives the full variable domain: GAGVSQSPRYKVTKRGQDVTLRCDPISSHATLYWYQQALGQGPEFLTYFNYEAQPDKSGLPSDRFSAERPEGSISTLTIQRTEQRDSAMYRCASSSTAGHEQFFGPGTRLTVL.

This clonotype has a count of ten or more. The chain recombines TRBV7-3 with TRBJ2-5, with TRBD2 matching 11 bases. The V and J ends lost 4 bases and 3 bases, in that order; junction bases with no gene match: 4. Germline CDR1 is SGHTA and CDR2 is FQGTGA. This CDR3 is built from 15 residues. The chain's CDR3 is CASSSLAGAKETQYF. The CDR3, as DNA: TGTGCCAGCAGCTCACTAGCGGGGGCCAAAGAGACCCAGTACTTC.

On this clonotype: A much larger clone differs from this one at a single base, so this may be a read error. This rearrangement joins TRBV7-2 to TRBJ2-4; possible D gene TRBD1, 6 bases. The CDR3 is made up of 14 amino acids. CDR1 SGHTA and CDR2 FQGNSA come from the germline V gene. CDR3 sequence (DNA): TGTGCCAGCAGCCCGGGACACACAAAAACCATTCAGTACTTC. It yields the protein CASSPGHTKTIQYF.

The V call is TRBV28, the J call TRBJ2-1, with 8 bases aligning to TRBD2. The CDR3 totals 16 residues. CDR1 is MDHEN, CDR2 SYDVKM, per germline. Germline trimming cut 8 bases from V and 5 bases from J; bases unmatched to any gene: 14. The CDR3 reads CASESEELADHNEQFF. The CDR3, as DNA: TGTGCCAGCGAGTCCGAGGAACTAGCGGATCACAATGAGCAGTTCTTC.

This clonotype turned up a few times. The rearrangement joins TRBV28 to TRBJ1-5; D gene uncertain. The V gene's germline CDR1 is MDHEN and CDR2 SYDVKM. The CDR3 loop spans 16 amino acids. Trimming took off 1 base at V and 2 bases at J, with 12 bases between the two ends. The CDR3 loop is CASSLYRKVGNQPQHF. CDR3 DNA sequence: TGTGCCAGCAGTTTATACCGAAAAGTTGGCAATCAGCCCCAGCATTTT.

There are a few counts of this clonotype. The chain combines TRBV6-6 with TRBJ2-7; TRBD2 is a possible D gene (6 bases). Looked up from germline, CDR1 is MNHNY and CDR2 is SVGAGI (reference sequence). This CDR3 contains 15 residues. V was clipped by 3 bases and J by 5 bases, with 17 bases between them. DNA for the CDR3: TGTGCCAGCAGTTATTTGGGGGGAAATCACGACGAGCAGTACTTC. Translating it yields CASSYLGGNHDEQYF.

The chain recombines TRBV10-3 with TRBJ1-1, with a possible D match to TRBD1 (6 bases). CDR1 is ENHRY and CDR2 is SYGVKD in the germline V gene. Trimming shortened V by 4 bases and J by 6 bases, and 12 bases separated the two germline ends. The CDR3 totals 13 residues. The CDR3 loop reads CAISAQGFAEAFF. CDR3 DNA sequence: TGTGCCATCAGTGCACAGGGATTCGCTGAAGCTTTCTTT.

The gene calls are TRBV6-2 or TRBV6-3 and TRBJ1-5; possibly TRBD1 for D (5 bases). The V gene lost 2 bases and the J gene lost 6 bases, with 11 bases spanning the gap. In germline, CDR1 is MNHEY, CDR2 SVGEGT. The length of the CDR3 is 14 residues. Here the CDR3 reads CASSYPRVGQPQHF. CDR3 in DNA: TGTGCCAGCAGTTACCCCAGGGTCGGTCAGCCCCAGCATTTT.

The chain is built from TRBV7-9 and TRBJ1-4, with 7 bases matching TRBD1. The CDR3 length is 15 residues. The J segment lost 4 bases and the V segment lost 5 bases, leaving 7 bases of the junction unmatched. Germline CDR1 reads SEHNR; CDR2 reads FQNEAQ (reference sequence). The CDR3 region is CASSRQGGSNEKLFF. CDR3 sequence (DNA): TGTGCCAGCAGCAGACAGGGAGGGAGTAATGAAAAACTGTTTTTT.

The CDR3 reads CASSRDGGTSYNEQYF. The CDR3 DNA reads TGTGCCAGCAGCCGTGACGGGGGCACGTCCTACAATGAGCAGTACTTC. The gene calls are TRBV7-9 and TRBJ2-1; D may be TRBD1 or TRBD2 (6 bases each). The J call could be wrong; TRBJ2-7 is a better fit for the DNA end. The CDR3 loop spans 16 amino acids. Germline V gene sequence: CDR1 SEHNR, CDR2 FQNEAQ (reference sequence).

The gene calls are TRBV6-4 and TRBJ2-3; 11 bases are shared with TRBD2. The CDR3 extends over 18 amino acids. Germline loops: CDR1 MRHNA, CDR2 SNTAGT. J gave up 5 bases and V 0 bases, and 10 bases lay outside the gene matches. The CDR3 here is CASSDSRAGLAGGDTQYF. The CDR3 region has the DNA TGTGCCAGCAGTGACTCGAGAGCGGGGCTAGCGGGGGGAGATACGCAGTATTTT.

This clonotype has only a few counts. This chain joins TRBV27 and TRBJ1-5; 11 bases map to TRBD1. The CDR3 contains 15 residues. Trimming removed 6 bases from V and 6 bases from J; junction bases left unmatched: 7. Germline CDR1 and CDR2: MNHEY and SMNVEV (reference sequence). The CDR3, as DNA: TGTGCCAGCAGCTCGGGACAGGGGGTATTTCAGCCCCAGCATTTT. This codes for CASSSGQGVFQPQHF.

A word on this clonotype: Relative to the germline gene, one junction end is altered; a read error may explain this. The CDR3 sequence is CASAQDPYNSSLHF. CDR3 bases: TGTGCCAGCGCTCAGGATCCCTATAATTCATCCCTCCACTTT. The rearrangement joins TRBV6-5 to TRBJ1-6; D is unresolved. There are 14 residues in the CDR3. Germline lookup yields CDR1 MNHEY and CDR2 SVGAGI.

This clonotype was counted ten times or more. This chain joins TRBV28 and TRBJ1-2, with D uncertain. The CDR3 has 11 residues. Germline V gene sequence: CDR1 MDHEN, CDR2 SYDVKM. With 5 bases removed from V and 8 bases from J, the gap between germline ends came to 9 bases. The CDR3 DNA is TGTGCCAGCAGTCTCTCTTTGGGCTACACCTTC. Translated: CASSLSLGYTF.

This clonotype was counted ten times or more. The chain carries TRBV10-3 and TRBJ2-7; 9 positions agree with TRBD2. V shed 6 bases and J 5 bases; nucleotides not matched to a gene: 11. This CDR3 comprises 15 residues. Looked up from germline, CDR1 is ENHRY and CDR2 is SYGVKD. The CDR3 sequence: CAIRDRGGGADEQYF. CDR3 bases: TGTGCCATCAGGGATCGTGGCGGGGGGGCCGACGAGCAGTACTTC.

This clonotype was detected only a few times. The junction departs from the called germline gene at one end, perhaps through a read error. DNA of the CDR3: TGTGCTAGCAGCTTGTCCTCCCAGGGGGGAGATACGCAGTATTTT. This gives the protein CASSLSSQGGDTQYF. This chain links TRBV7-7 with TRBJ2-3; possibly TRBD1 for D (7 bases). Germline CDR1 is SSHAT and CDR2 is FNYEAQ (reference sequence). This CDR3 is 15 amino acids long.

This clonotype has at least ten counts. CDR3 sequence: CSAFDYRSYEQYF. The CDR3 region has the DNA TGCAGTGCTTTCGATTACAGGTCCTACGAGCAGTACTTC. V gene TRBV20-1 combines with J gene TRBJ2-7, with a possible D match to TRBD1 (5 bases). Germline V lookup: CDR1 DFQATT, CDR2 SNEGSKA (reference sequence). CDR3 length: 13 residues. The ends were cut back, 5 bases at V and 1 base at J, with 12 bases in the middle.

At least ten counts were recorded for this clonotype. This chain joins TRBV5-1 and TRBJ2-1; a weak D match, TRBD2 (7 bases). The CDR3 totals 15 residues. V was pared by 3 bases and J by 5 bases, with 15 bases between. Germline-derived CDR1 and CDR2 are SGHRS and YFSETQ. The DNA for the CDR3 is TGCGCCAGCAGCTCGCAGGGGAGGGTGGACAATGAGCAGTTCTTC. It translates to CASSSQGRVDNEQFF.

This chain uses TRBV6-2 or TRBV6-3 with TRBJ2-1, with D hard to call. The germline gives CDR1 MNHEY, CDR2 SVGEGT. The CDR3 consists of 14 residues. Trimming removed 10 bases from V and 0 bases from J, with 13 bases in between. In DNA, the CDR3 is TGTGCCACTACGACGTGGAGCTCCTACAATGAGCAGTTCTTC. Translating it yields CATTTWSSYNEQFF.

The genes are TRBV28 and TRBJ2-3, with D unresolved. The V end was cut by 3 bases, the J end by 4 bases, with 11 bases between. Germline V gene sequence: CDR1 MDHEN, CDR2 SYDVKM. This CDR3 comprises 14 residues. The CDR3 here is CASSFGVQADTQYF. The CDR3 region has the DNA TGTGCCAGCAGTTTTGGAGTCCAGGCAGATACGCAGTATTTT.

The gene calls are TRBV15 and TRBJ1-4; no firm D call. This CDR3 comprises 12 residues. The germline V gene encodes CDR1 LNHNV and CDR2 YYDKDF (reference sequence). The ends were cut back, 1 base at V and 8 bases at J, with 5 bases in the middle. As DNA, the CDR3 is TGTGCCACCAGCAGAGTTAACGAAAAACTGTTTTTT. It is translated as CATSRVNEKLFF. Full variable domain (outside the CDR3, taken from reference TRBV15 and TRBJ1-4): DAMVIQNPRYQVTQFGKPVTLSCSQTLNHNVMYWYQQKSSQAPKLLFHYYDKDFNNEADTPDNFQSRRPNTSFCFLDIRSPGLGDTAMYLCATSRVNEKLFFGSGTQLSVL.

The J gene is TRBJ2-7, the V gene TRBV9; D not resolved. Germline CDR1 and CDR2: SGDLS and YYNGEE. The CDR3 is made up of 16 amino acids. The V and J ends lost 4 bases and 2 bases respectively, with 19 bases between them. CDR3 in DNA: TGTGCCAGCAGCCCGAGCCCGACGGGTGGCGCCTACGAGCAGTACTTC. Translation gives CASSPSPTGGAYEQYF.

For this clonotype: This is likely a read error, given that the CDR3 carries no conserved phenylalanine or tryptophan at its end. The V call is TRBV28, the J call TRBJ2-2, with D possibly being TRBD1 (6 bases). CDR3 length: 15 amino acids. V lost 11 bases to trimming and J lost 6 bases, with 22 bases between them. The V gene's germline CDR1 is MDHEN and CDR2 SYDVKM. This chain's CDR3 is CAGTRQALVPGELFL. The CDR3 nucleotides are TGTGCCGGCACTCGACAGGCTCTTGTCCCCGGGGAGCTGTTTTTA.

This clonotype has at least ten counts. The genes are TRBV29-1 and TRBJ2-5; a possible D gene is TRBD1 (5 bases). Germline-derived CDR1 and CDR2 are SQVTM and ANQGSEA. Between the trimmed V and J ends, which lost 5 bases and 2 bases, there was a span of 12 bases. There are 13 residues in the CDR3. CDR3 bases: TGCAGCGTTATGAAAGGGGTTCAAGAGACCCAGTACTTC. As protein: CSVMKGVQETQYF.

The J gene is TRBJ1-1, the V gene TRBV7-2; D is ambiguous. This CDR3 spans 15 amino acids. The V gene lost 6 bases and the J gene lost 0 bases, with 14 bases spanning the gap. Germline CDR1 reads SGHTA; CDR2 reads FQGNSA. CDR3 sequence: CASSYTLPMNTEAFF. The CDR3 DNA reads TGTGCCAGCAGTTACACCCTCCCTATGAACACTGAAGCTTTCTTT.

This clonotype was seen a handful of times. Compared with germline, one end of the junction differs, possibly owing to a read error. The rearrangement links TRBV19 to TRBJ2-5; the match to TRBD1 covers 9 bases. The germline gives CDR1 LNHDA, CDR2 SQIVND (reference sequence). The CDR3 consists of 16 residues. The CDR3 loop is CASSMATGGLRETRYF. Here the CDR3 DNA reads TGTGCCAGTAGTATGGCTACAGGGGGCCTTCGAGAGACCCGGTACTTC.

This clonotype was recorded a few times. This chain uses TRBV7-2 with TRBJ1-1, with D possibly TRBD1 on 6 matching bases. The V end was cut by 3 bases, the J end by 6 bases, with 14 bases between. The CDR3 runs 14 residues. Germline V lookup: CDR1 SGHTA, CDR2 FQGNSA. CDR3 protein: CASSFLTGQAEAFF. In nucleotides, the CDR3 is TGTGCCAGCAGCTTCTTGACAGGTCAAGCTGAAGCTTTCTTT. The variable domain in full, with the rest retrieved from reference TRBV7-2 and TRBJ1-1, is GAGVSQSPSNKVTEKGKDVELRCDPISGHTALYWYRQSLGQGLEFLIYFQGNSAPDKSGLPSDRFSAERTGGSVSTLTIQRTQQEDSAVYLCASSFLTGQAEAFFGQGTRLTVV.